This is a list of T cell receptor beta chains from one sample in a study of T-cell memory formation after mild COVID-19. TCRdb re-called the 5' RACE reads through MiXCR, storing one row per CDR3 protein. The sample contains roughly 50,000 distinct CDR3 sequences, 9.5% of which appear only once. Material for sequencing was PBMCs or a T cell subset sorted from them (not recorded which). These receptor sequences come from a young man who had mild COVID-19 (a few samples of this study predate the infection). Cell type and time point are not known. Both conserved end residues are part of each CDR3. A D gene is named only where the DNA matches it firmly. Size tells how often a clone was seen (once, few, many) or the class of an expanded clone, and some rows leave it out.

V gene: TRBV2; D gene: NA; J gene: TRBJ1-1; clone size: NA; CDR3 protein: CASSADSGGTEAFF; CDR3 DNA: TGTGCCAGCAGTGCGGACAGTGGGGGGACTGAAGCTTTCTTT
V gene: TRBV28; D gene: TRBD1; J gene: TRBJ1-1; clone size: few; CDR3 protein: CATLPGTANTEAFF; CDR3 DNA: TGTGCCACTCTCCCGGGGACAGCGAACACTGAAGCTTTCTTT
V gene: TRBV20-1; D gene: NA; J gene: TRBJ1-5; clone size: few; CDR3 protein: CSARLQGSNQPQHF; CDR3 DNA: TGCAGTGCTAGACTCCAGGGATCCAATCAGCCCCAGCATTTT
V gene: TRBV5-1; D gene: NA; J gene: TRBJ2-3; clone size: many; CDR3 protein: CASSLGEADTQYF; CDR3 DNA: TGCGCCAGCAGCTTGGGAGAGGCAGATACGCAGTATTTT
V gene: TRBV5-1; D gene: NA; J gene: TRBJ2-5; clone size: NA; CDR3 protein: CASSLGPGIQETQYF; CDR3 DNA: TGCGCCAGCAGCTTGGGCCCGGGAATCCAAGAGACCCAGTACTTC
V gene: TRBV6-5; D gene: NA; J gene: TRBJ2-3; clone size: few; CDR3 protein: CASSYGGGASAQYF; CDR3 DNA: TGTGCCAGCAGTTACGGAGGGGGGGCCTCCGCGCAGTATTTT
V gene: TRBV7-2; D gene: NA; J gene: TRBJ2-3; clone size: many; CDR3 protein: CASSLVGAGTDTQYF; CDR3 DNA: TGTGCCAGCAGCTTAGTCGGGGCCGGCACAGATACGCAGTATTTT
V gene: TRBV28; D gene: TRBD1; J gene: TRBJ2-3; clone size: NA; CDR3 protein: CASSAGQDTDTQYF; CDR3 DNA: TGTGCCAGCAGTGCCGGACAGGACACAGATACGCAGTATTTT
V gene: TRBV7-9; D gene: NA; J gene: TRBJ1-2; clone size: many; CDR3 protein: CASSRGPHYGYTF; CDR3 DNA: TGTGCCAGCAGCCGCGGGCCCCACTATGGCTACACCTTC
V gene: TRBV7-9; D gene: TRBD2; J gene: TRBJ2-3; clone size: many; CDR3 protein: CASSHGPSGGTDTQYF; CDR3 DNA: TGTGCCAGCAGCCACGGGCCCAGCGGGGGCACAGATACGCAGTATTTT
V gene: TRBV7-2; D gene: NA; J gene: TRBJ2-3; clone size: once; CDR3 protein: CASHPGEVDTQYF; CDR3 DNA: TGTGCCAGCCACCCGGGGGAGGTAGATACGCAGTATTTT
V gene: TRBV5-1; D gene: NA; J gene: TRBJ1-2; clone size: NA; CDR3 protein: CASSSATSDGAGYTF; CDR3 DNA: TGCGCCAGCAGCTCCGCCACTTCCGACGGCGCTGGCTACACCTTC
V gene: TRBV6-6; D gene: NA; J gene: TRBJ2-5; clone size: few; CDR3 protein: CASSYWIVETQYF; CDR3 DNA: TGTGCCAGCAGTTACTGGATCGTAGAGACCCAGTACTTC
V gene: TRBV20-1; D gene: NA; J gene: TRBJ2-5; clone size: NA; CDR3 protein: CSARGRLWYQETQYF; CDR3 DNA: TGCAGTGCTAGGGGCCGGTTGTGGTACCAAGAGACCCAGTACTTC
V gene: TRBV20-1; D gene: NA; J gene: TRBJ1-4; clone size: NA; CDR3 protein: CSAPLRQNEKLFF; CDR3 DNA: TGCAGTGCTCCTCTTAGACAGAATGAAAAACTGTTTTTT
V gene: TRBV10-3; D gene: NA; J gene: TRBJ1-6; clone size: NA; CDR3 protein: CAITGDYNSPLHF; CDR3 DNA: TGTGCCATCACGGGGGACTATAATTCACCCCTCCACTTT
V gene: TRBV18; D gene: NA; J gene: TRBJ2-4; clone size: many; CDR3 protein: CASSRDPTAKNIQYF; CDR3 DNA: TGTGCCAGCTCACGGGACCCTACAGCCAAAAACATTCAGTACTTC
V gene: TRBV19; D gene: TRBD1; J gene: TRBJ2-7; clone size: NA; CDR3 protein: CATRQGPAYEQYF; CDR3 DNA: TGTGCCACTCGACAGGGGCCGGCATACGAGCAGTACTTC
V gene: TRBV5-1; D gene: NA; J gene: TRBJ2-2; clone size: few; CDR3 protein: CASSLDLPLAGFTGELFF; CDR3 DNA: TGCGCCAGCAGCTTGGATCTCCCGCTCGCGGGGTTCACCGGGGAGCTGTTTTTT
V gene: TRBV29-1; D gene: NA; J gene: TRBJ1-1; clone size: many; CDR3 protein: CSVGGWNTEAFF; CDR3 DNA: TGCAGCGTCGGGGGGTGGAACACTGAAGCTTTCTTT
V gene: TRBV14; D gene: NA; J gene: TRBJ2-2; clone size: NA; CDR3 protein: CASSHYQGLTGELFF; CDR3 DNA: TGTGCCAGCAGCCACTACCAGGGACTCACCGGGGAGCTGTTTTTT
V gene: TRBV12-3/TRBV12-4; D gene: NA; J gene: TRBJ2-2; clone size: many; CDR3 protein: CASSYPRANTGDKESLSLFF; CDR3 DNA: TGTGCCAGCAGTTATCCGCGGGCGAACACCGGGGATAAGGAGTCTTTGTCGCTGTTTTTT
V gene: TRBV5-1; D gene: NA; J gene: TRBJ2-1; clone size: many; CDR3 protein: CASTPTAVDEQFF; CDR3 DNA: TGCGCCAGCACCCCGACGGCGGTGGATGAGCAGTTCTTC
V gene: TRBV20-1; D gene: TRBD2; J gene: TRBJ2-1; clone size: few; CDR3 protein: CRAGTSGSGGEQFF; CDR3 DNA: TGCCGAGCCGGGACTAGCGGGTCTGGGGGTGAGCAGTTCTTC
V gene: TRBV6-8; D gene: NA; J gene: TRBJ2-3; clone size: few; CDR3 protein: CASSYDREADTQYF; CDR3 DNA: TGTGCCAGCAGTTACGACAGGGAGGCAGATACGCAGTATTTT
V gene: TRBV12-3/TRBV12-4; D gene: NA; J gene: TRBJ2-2; clone size: few; CDR3 protein: CASSLQGGTGELFF; CDR3 DNA: TGTGCCAGCAGTTTACAGGGGGGCACCGGGGAGCTGTTTTTT
V gene: TRBV4-1; D gene: NA; J gene: TRBJ2-2; clone size: NA; CDR3 protein: CASENRDINTGELFF; CDR3 DNA: TGCGCCAGCGAGAACCGGGACATTAACACCGGGGAGCTGTTTTTT
V gene: TRBV9; D gene: NA; J gene: TRBJ2-2; clone size: few; CDR3 protein: CASRDSTSTGELFF; CDR3 DNA: TGTGCCAGCAGAGACAGTACCTCAACCGGGGAGCTGTTTTTT
V gene: TRBV6-5; D gene: NA; J gene: TRBJ1-6; clone size: NA; CDR3 protein: CASSYTFGSPLHF; CDR3 DNA: NA
V gene: TRBV29-1; D gene: TRBD1; J gene: TRBJ1-1; clone size: few; CDR3 protein: CSVEGQGMATEAFF; CDR3 DNA: TGCAGCGTCGAGGGACAGGGGATGGCCACTGAAGCTTTCTTT
V gene: TRBV4-3; D gene: NA; J gene: TRBJ2-7; clone size: few; CDR3 protein: CASSQDARYEQYF; CDR3 DNA: TGCGCCAGCAGCCAAGATGCGAGGTACGAGCAGTACTTC
V gene: TRBV7-3; D gene: TRBD2; J gene: TRBJ2-1; clone size: many; CDR3 protein: CASSLGLAGNNEQFF; CDR3 DNA: TGTGCCAGCAGCTTAGGACTAGCGGGGAACAATGAGCAGTTCTTC
V gene: TRBV6-6; D gene: NA; J gene: TRBJ1-1; clone size: few; CDR3 protein: CASSYKFGRGGTEAFF; CDR3 DNA: TGTGCCAGCAGTTACAAATTCGGCAGGGGAGGTACTGAAGCTTTCTTT
V gene: TRBV7-9; D gene: TRBD1; J gene: TRBJ1-2; clone size: many; CDR3 protein: CASSLTGGHGYTF; CDR3 DNA: TGTGCCAGCAGCTTAACAGGGGGCCATGGCTACACCTTC
V gene: TRBV5-1; D gene: NA; J gene: TRBJ2-1; clone size: few; CDR3 protein: CASRSGGAGNEQFF; CDR3 DNA: TGCGCCAGCAGGTCGGGGGGCGCCGGCAATGAGCAGTTCTTC
V gene: TRBV9; D gene: NA; J gene: TRBJ2-3; clone size: NA; CDR3 protein: CASSVDADTQYF; CDR3 DNA: TGTGCCAGCAGCGTAGACGCCGATACGCAGTATTTT
V gene: TRBV5-1; D gene: NA; J gene: TRBJ2-7; clone size: many; CDR3 protein: CASTIGGADEQYF; CDR3 DNA: TGCGCCAGCACCATAGGGGGTGCGGACGAGCAGTACTTC
V gene: TRBV29-1; D gene: NA; J gene: TRBJ2-6; clone size: NA; CDR3 protein: CSVDGDSGANVLTF; CDR3 DNA: TGCAGCGTTGACGGAGACTCTGGGGCCAACGTCCTGACTTTC
V gene: TRBV5-6; D gene: NA; J gene: TRBJ1-6; clone size: NA; CDR3 protein: CASSLRGNSPLHF; CDR3 DNA: TGTGCCAGCAGCTTGAGGGGGAATTCACCCCTCCACTTT
V gene: TRBV12-3/TRBV12-4; D gene: TRBD1; J gene: TRBJ2-3; clone size: many; CDR3 protein: CASTPGQGTDTQYF; CDR3 DNA: TGTGCCAGCACCCCGGGACAGGGGACAGATACGCAGTATTTT
V gene: TRBV19; D gene: NA; J gene: TRBJ1-4; clone size: few; CDR3 protein: CASSEDIQSTNEKLFF; CDR3 DNA: TGTGCCAGTAGCGAGGACATACAATCAACTAATGAAAAACTGTTTTTT
V gene: TRBV4-3; D gene: TRBD1; J gene: TRBJ1-1; clone size: NA; CDR3 protein: CASTLGGDRGIGTEAFF; CDR3 DNA: TGCGCCAGCACCCTAGGTGGTGACAGGGGTATCGGCACTGAAGCTTTCTTT